This T cell receptor beta chain was recorded in a study of control samples from healthy donors and cancer patients. Repertoires were generated with immunoSEQ multiplex PCR, while TCRdb's copy carries only in-frame clones and drops some. Of 150,000 or so clones listed, 80% to 95% are singletons. This CDR3 spans 15 amino acids. Looked up from germline, CDR1 is SGHNT and CDR2 is YENEEA. V lost 5 bases to trimming and J lost 6 bases; unmatched junction nucleotides: 10. Sequenced sample: blood. This sequence originates from a man in his late teens or twenties in good health. J is TRBJ2-1 and V is TRBV11-3; TRBD2 aligns across 7 bases. CDR3 nucleotide sequence: TGTGCCAGCAGCCTAGGGCTAGCGGCAGGCAATGAGCAGTTCTTC. This encodes CASSLGLAAGNEQFF.